This T cell receptor (beta chain) was observed in a study of graft-versus-host responses after intestinal transplantation. Study details: Multivisceral, liver-intestinal, or isolated intestinal transplants were received by the recipients. Study-level findings and limits: Early post-transplant declines in HvG were associated with peak levels of circulating GvH clones. The recipient marrow held GvH clones, and some of them showed up first in ileum or blood.

The sample holds one count of this clone. Its specificity is unknown. The ends were cut back, 6 bases at V and 3 bases at J, with 19 bases in the middle. The CDR3 runs 16 residues. CDR1 and CDR2 (germline): SGHTA, FQGTGA. Some clones are missing from TCRdb's copy, which holds only in-frame ones; the method was immunoSEQ multiplex PCR. Of approximately 58,000 clones listed, approximately 90% are singletons. The chain carries TRBV7-3 and TRBJ2-3; tentative D call: TRBD1 (6 bases). The sample consisted of PBMCs, taken 26 days after transplant. The receptor's source is a human patient who received an intestinal transplant, so some T cells may come from the graft donor. Here the CDR3 DNA reads TGTGCCAGCAGTCTCACAGGGACGAAGGCTACAGATACGCAGTATTTT. This encodes CASSLTGTKATDTQYF.